The rows below give T cell receptor beta chains drawn from one sample of a study of PD-1 blockade in classical Hodgkin lymphoma. Some clones are missing from TCRdb's copy, which holds only in-frame ones; the method was immunoSEQ multiplex PCR. The table shows around 14,000 clones, with about 73% occurring only once. The sample was peripheral blood mononuclear cells (PBMCs), taken before the second cycle of nivolumab. The source of these receptors is a human donor with classical Hodgkin lymphoma. Each CDR3 is given with its conserved first and last residue. Each record gives: J gene, clone size, V gene, D gene, CDR3 DNA, CDR3 protein. A D gene is named only where the DNA matches it firmly. A row's size may be missing; if present it is once, few, many or a size class.

j_gene: TRBJ2-2; abundance: NA; v_gene: TRBV7-8; d_gene: NA; CDR3nt: TGTGCCAGCAGCTTAGTGACCACCGGGGAGCTGTTTTTT; CDR3aa: CASSLVTTGELFF
j_gene: TRBJ2-3; abundance: NA; v_gene: TRBV9; d_gene: TRBD2; CDR3nt: TGTGCCAGCGGTAGCGGGAGCACAGATACGCAGTATTTT; CDR3aa: CASGSGSTDTQYF
j_gene: TRBJ1-1; abundance: once; v_gene: TRBV7-2; d_gene: NA; CDR3nt: TGTGCCAGCAGCTTACAGGGGAACACTGAAGCTTTCTTT; CDR3aa: CASSLQGNTEAFF
j_gene: TRBJ1-2; abundance: NA; v_gene: TRBV5-4; d_gene: TRBD1; CDR3nt: TGTGCCAGCAGCTTGATACAGGGGCAGCGGGGCTACACCTTC; CDR3aa: CASSLIQGQRGYTF
j_gene: TRBJ1-3; abundance: once; v_gene: TRBV28; d_gene: NA; CDR3nt: TGTGCCAGTTGGGATCCCGCTGGAAACACCATATATTTT; CDR3aa: CASWDPAGNTIYF
j_gene: TRBJ1-5; abundance: NA; v_gene: TRBV25-1; d_gene: TRBD1; CDR3nt: TGTGCCAGCAGTCAATTGGACAGGGATCAGCCCCAGCATTTT; CDR3aa: CASSQLDRDQPQHF
j_gene: TRBJ2-3; abundance: NA; v_gene: TRBV18; d_gene: NA; CDR3nt: TGTGCCAGCTCACCACGGGTCCACGACACAGATACGCAGTATTTT; CDR3aa: CASSPRVHDTDTQYF
j_gene: TRBJ2-1; abundance: NA; v_gene: TRBV15; d_gene: NA; CDR3nt: TGTGCCACCAGCAGAGAGAGCTCCTACAATGAGCAGTTCTTC; CDR3aa: CATSRESSYNEQFF
j_gene: TRBJ2-5; abundance: few; v_gene: TRBV7-9; d_gene: NA; CDR3nt: TGTGCCAGCTCCTTGTGGGAGACCCAGTACTTC; CDR3aa: CASSLWETQYF
j_gene: TRBJ1-4; abundance: NA; v_gene: TRBV6-1; d_gene: NA; CDR3nt: TGTGCCAGCAGTGATGGGTTCGTGGAAAAACTGTTTTTT; CDR3aa: CASSDGFVEKLFF
j_gene: TRBJ2-1; abundance: NA; v_gene: TRBV6-5; d_gene: NA; CDR3nt: TGTGCCAGCAGTCCCTCCGGGACCCGGCAGTTCTTC; CDR3aa: CASSPSGTRQFF
j_gene: TRBJ1-1; abundance: NA; v_gene: TRBV15; d_gene: NA; CDR3nt: TGTGCCACCAGAAAGAACACTGAAGCTTTCTTT; CDR3aa: CATRKNTEAFF
j_gene: TRBJ2-2; abundance: NA; v_gene: TRBV7-2; d_gene: NA; CDR3nt: TGTGCCAGCAGCGAGATCCGGGGGACAACACCCGGGGAGCTGTTTTTT; CDR3aa: CASSEIRGTTPGELFF
j_gene: TRBJ1-4; abundance: NA; v_gene: TRBV2; d_gene: NA; CDR3nt: TGTGCCAGCAGTGGCCAGGGGCTCCCTAATGAAAAACTGTTTTTT; CDR3aa: CASSGQGLPNEKLFF